A single sample is the source of the 32 T cell receptor beta chains below, sequenced in a study of blood T cell repertoires in COVID-19. Data came from immunoSEQ multiplex PCR; TCRdb stores just in-frame clones and leaves some out. The table shows 55,000 to 85,000 clones, with around nine tenths occurring only once. The sample taken for sequencing was peripheral blood. These receptors were obtained from a woman aged 18-29 years with acute or convalescent COVID-19.

The chain recombines TRBV12-3 or TRBV12-4 with TRBJ2-5; D is ambiguous. Trimming left V 3 bases short and J 4 bases short, with 6 bases between. The CDR3 loop spans 12 amino acids. The CDR3 reads CASSFPGETQYF. For the CDR3, the DNA is TGTGCCAGCAGTTTTCCGGGAGAGACCCAGTACTTC.

CDR3 protein: CASTGGAGTEAFF. The CDR3 nucleotides read TGTGCCAGCACAGGGGGCGCGGGTACTGAAGCTTTCTTT. V usage is TRBV28 and J usage is TRBJ1-1; 8 nucleotides align to TRBD1. The CDR3 covers 13 residues. Losses at the gene ends were 7 bases for V and 5 bases for J; bases not matched to a gene: 6. Germline V gene data show CDR1 as MDHEN and CDR2 as SYDVKM.

The genes are TRBV2 and TRBJ1-1; D is uncertain. The CDR3 contains 13 residues. Germline V gene data show CDR1 as SNHLY and CDR2 as FYNNEI. The CDR3 here is CALRPDLNTEAFF. CDR3 in DNA: TGTGCTCTACGACCAGACTTGAACACTGAAGCTTTCTTT.

This clone showed up just a few times. The rearrangement uses TRBV19 and TRBJ1-4, with a tentative D call TRBD1 (6 bases). This CDR3 comprises 13 residues. V lost 6 bases to trimming and J lost 8 bases, with 13 bases between them. Germline V gene data show CDR1 as LNHDA and CDR2 as SQIVND (reference sequence). The CDR3 is CASSPGGQEKLFF. CDR3 coding DNA: TGTGCCAGTAGCCCCGGGGGGCAGGAAAAACTGTTTTTT.

The CDR3 nucleotides are TGCGCCAGCAGCCAAGTTAACGCGGTCAACTATGGCTACACCTTC. This sequence encodes CASSQVNAVNYGYTF. The chain combines TRBV4-1 with TRBJ1-2; D uncertain. Germline CDR1 is MGHRA and CDR2 is YSYEKL. This CDR3 has 15 amino acids. V was pared by 1 base and J by 2 bases, with 11 bases between.

The chain has TRBV5-6 and TRBJ1-2; D perhaps matches TRBD1 (5 bases). The CDR3 spans 13 residues. V shed 1 base and J shed 2 bases, with 6 bases lying between them. Per the germline V gene, CDR1 is SGHDT and CDR2 is YYEEEE. CDR3 residues: CASSLRGNYGYTF. CDR3 coding DNA: TGTGCCAGCAGCTTGAGGGGAAACTATGGCTACACCTTC.

This chain links TRBV28 with TRBJ1-5; possibly TRBD1 for D (5 bases). Deletions cut 7 bases from V and 3 bases from J, with 16 bases between. Germline values: CDR1 MDHEN, CDR2 SYDVKM. CDR3 size: 15 residues. The CDR3 is CASTAAGSYNQPQHF. CDR3 bases: TGTGCCAGCACCGCAGCAGGGTCATACAATCAGCCCCAGCATTTT.

The CDR3 DNA follows: TGTGCCAGCATCGGGGACAGGGGTTGTCAGCCCCAGCATTTT. Its translation: CASIGDRGCQPQHF. The chain employs TRBV6-5 and TRBJ1-5, with TRBD1 matching 10 bases. Germline CDR1 is MNHEY and CDR2 is SVGAGI. The CDR3 contains 14 residues. The junction had 6 bases not matched to a gene; V was cut back by 7 bases and J by 6 bases.

The gene calls are TRBV11-1 and TRBJ1-1, with TRBD1 as a possible D gene (6 bases). Germline V gives CDR1 SGHAT, CDR2 FQDESV (reference sequence). V dropped 4 bases and J dropped 1 base, with 16 bases sitting between them. CDR3 length: 16 residues. CDR3 coding DNA: TGTGCCAGCAGCTGGCGGGGGGGCTCACAGAACACTGAAGCTTTCTTT. Translating it yields CASSWRGGSQNTEAFF.

This clone was seen once. The V and J genes are TRBV4-3 and TRBJ1-4; no clear D. From germline, CDR1 is LGHNA and CDR2 YSLEER. The CDR3 extends over 15 amino acids. V was clipped by 0 bases and J by 9 bases, with 14 bases between them. The DNA of the CDR3 is TGCGCCAGCAGCCAAGATCGAACAGTCTATCAAAAACTGTTTTTT. Its protein is CASSQDRTVYQKLFF.

This sequence joins TRBV19 and TRBJ1-5, with D possibly TRBD1 on 6 matching bases. The V end was cut by 4 bases, the J end by 6 bases, with 10 bases between. This CDR3 spans 13 amino acids. Germline V gene data show CDR1 as LNHDA and CDR2 as SQIVND (reference sequence). CDR3 amino acids: CASSTQGTQPQHF. DNA of the CDR3: TGTGCCAGTAGTACGCAGGGGACTCAGCCCCAGCATTTT.

The chain is built from TRBV5-1 and TRBJ1-4; 7 nucleotides agree with TRBD1. The CDR3 spans 16 residues. From germline, CDR1 is SGHRS and CDR2 YFSETQ. J lost 8 bases, V lost 3 bases, and 13 bases had no gene match. CDR3 sequence: CASSSLGGEDSEKLFF. Here the CDR3 DNA reads TGCGCCAGCAGCTCATTAGGGGGCGAGGATTCCGAAAAACTGTTTTTT.

The genes are TRBV19 and TRBJ1-2, with 8 bases that match TRBD1. This CDR3 is built from 14 residues. Germline V gene sequence: CDR1 LNHDA, CDR2 SQIVND (reference sequence). Here the CDR3 DNA reads TGTGACCAGGACAGGGAACGAGCTAACTATGGCTACACCTTC. Translation gives CDQDRERANYGYTF.

J is TRBJ2-7 and V is TRBV2; D is uncertain. Trimming stripped 3 bases from V and 3 bases from J, with 6 bases between. The CDR3 is made up of 12 amino acids. CDR1 is SNHLY, CDR2 FYNNEI, per germline. The CDR3 protein is CASSDSLYEQYF. CDR3 in DNA: TGTGCCAGCAGTGACTCTCTCTACGAGCAGTACTTC.

The CDR3 loop is CASSLRVASGTPYEQYF. The CDR3 DNA reads as TGTGCCAGCAGCTTAAGAGTCGCTAGCGGGACACCTTACGAGCAGTACTTC. The chain combines TRBV7-2 with TRBJ2-7; 9 bases are shared with TRBD2. V lost 2 bases and J lost 4; bases outside the gene matches: 12. Per the germline V gene, CDR1 is SGHTA and CDR2 is FQGNSA. This CDR3 has 17 residues.

J is TRBJ2-6 and V is TRBV9; weak D call: TRBD1 (6 bases). The V and J ends lost 0 bases and 3 bases respectively, with 13 bases between them. Germline V gene sequence: CDR1 SGDLS, CDR2 YYNGEE. The length of the CDR3 is 17 residues. The CDR3 reads CASSVDRDTGGANVLTF. CDR3 nucleotides: TGTGCCAGCAGCGTAGACAGGGATACAGGTGGGGCCAACGTCCTGACTTTC.

J is TRBJ2-1 and V is TRBV18, with TRBD2 matching 12 bases. Trimming took 1 base from V and 7 from J; bases not matched to a gene: 2. The CDR3 extends over 15 amino acids. Germline CDR1 and CDR2: KGHSH and LQKENI. CDR3 in amino acids: CASSPRTSGGNEQFF. CDR3 bases: TGTGCCAGCTCACCACGCACTAGCGGGGGGAATGAGCAGTTCTTC.

This clone was counted once. V and J are TRBV5-1 and TRBJ1-3, with TRBD1 matching 10 bases. The germline CDR1 and CDR2 sequences are SGHRS and YFSETQ. The V gene end was trimmed by 8 bases and the J gene end by 0 bases; junction bases not matched to a gene: 11. The CDR3 contains 17 residues. The CDR3 protein is CARLLTGGDHSGNTIYF. In nucleotides, the CDR3 is TGCGCCAGACTTTTGACAGGGGGCGACCACTCTGGAAACACCATATATTTT.

The chain employs TRBV10-2 and TRBJ2-3; 8 bases line up with TRBD2. Germline V CDR1 and CDR2: WSHSY, SAAADI. After removal of 2 bases from V and 2 bases from J, the junction contained 3 bases not matched to a gene. The CDR3 covers 15 residues. CDR3 in DNA: TGCGCCAGCAGTGAGCGGGAGGGACTCACAGATACGCAGTATTTT. Translating it yields CASSEREGLTDTQYF.

The rearrangement joins TRBV19 to TRBJ1-2, with D maybe TRBD1 (6 bases). This CDR3 comprises 17 residues. The V and J ends lost 9 bases and 4 bases respectively, with 27 bases between them. Germline CDR1 reads LNHDA; CDR2 reads SQIVND (reference sequence). CDR3 DNA sequence: TGTGCCAGCTCTCCCGGACAGCGGCCCGATTCCTTCTATGGCTACACCTTC. Protein sequence: CASSPGQRPDSFYGYTF.

The gene calls are TRBV5-1 and TRBJ2-7; 7 nucleotides align to TRBD2. The V and J ends lost 0 bases and 3 bases, in that order; junction bases with no gene match: 12. This CDR3 spans 17 amino acids. Germline V CDR1 and CDR2: SGHRS, YFSETQ. The CDR3 loop is CASSLDYGRAEDYEQYF. DNA of the CDR3: TGCGCCAGCAGCTTGGATTATGGGAGGGCCGAGGACTACGAGCAGTACTTC.

This chain links TRBV7-9 with TRBJ2-1; 8 nucleotides match TRBD2. Germline V gives CDR1 SEHNR, CDR2 FQNEAQ (reference sequence). With V trimmed by 3 bases and J by 13 bases, 8 bases remained unmatched. The CDR3 spans 13 residues. CDR3 residues: CASSLGRSGSQFF. The CDR3 nucleotides are TGTGCCAGCAGCTTGGGTAGGAGCGGGAGTCAGTTCTTC.

The count of this clone is one. V gene TRBV14 combines with J gene TRBJ1-5; tentatively, D is TRBD1 (5 bases). Per germline, CDR1 SGHDN and CDR2 FVKESK. The CDR3 has 16 residues. Trimming stripped 4 bases from V and 7 bases from J, with 20 bases between. In nucleotides, the CDR3 is TGTGCCAGCAGCCCCCCCTCCGGGTGGGGGGAACAGCCCCAGCATTTT. As protein: CASSPPSGWGEQPQHF.

The V and J genes are TRBV11-2 and TRBJ1-1; D remains ambiguous. This CDR3 has 17 amino acids. Germline CDR1 reads SGHAT; CDR2 reads FQNNGV. Trimming took 2 bases from V and 4 from J, leaving 20 bases between them. The CDR3: CASSLIRGGSRSTEAFF. The CDR3 DNA reads as TGTGCCAGCAGCTTAATTCGTGGTGGCAGCCGGAGCACTGAAGCTTTCTTT.

V usage is TRBV6-5 and J usage is TRBJ1-2; D remains unclear. The CDR3 consists of 12 residues. Trimming cost V 10 bases and J 2 bases, with 11 bases left between them. CDR1 is MNHEY and CDR2 is SVGAGI in the germline V gene. CDR3: CATQTPNYGYTF. The CDR3 DNA sequence: TGTGCCACCCAGACACCCAACTATGGCTACACCTTC.

The chain uses TRBV28 and TRBJ2-3; weak D call: TRBD2 (6 bases). Trimming pared 6 bases from V and 4 bases from J, leaving 17 bases between. CDR1 and CDR2 from the germline V gene are MDHEN and SYDVKM. The CDR3 sequence is 15 residues long. The CDR3 DNA reads as TGTGCCAGCAGCGGGGGAGGCTCCCGGGCAGATACGCAGTATTTT. Translation gives CASSGGGSRADTQYF. Full variable domain (missing parts from reference TRBV28 and TRBJ2-3): DVKVTQSSRYLVKRTGEKVFLECVQDMDHENMFWYRQDPGLGLRLIYFSYDVKMKEKGDIPEGYSVSREKKERFSLILESASTNQTSMYLCASSGGGSRADTQYFGPGTRLTVL.

The V gene is TRBV7-9, the J gene TRBJ2-7; 7 bases fit TRBD1. CDR1 and CDR2 from the germline V gene are SEHNR and FQNEAQ (reference sequence). The CDR3 covers 12 residues. V shed 5 bases, J shed 5 bases, and the junction held 3 bases outside the gene matches. This CDR3 is CASSQQGNEQYF. The CDR3 nucleotides are TGTGCCAGCAGCCAACAGGGGAACGAGCAGTACTTC.

The chain joins TRBV7-8 to TRBJ2-7, with 7 bases that match TRBD1. J gave up 3 bases and V 5 bases, and 16 bases lay outside the gene matches. Looked up from germline, CDR1 is SGHVS and CDR2 is FQNEAQ. The CDR3 totals 17 residues. The CDR3 DNA reads TGTGCCAGCAGCCCCCTGGGACGGACAGGCCTAGACTACGAGCAGTACTTC. Translation: CASSPLGRTGLDYEQYF.

The chain joins TRBV5-1 to TRBJ1-2; tentatively, D is TRBD1 (5 bases). The CDR3 covers 13 residues. Germline V lookup: CDR1 SGHRS, CDR2 YFSETQ. V was pared by 5 bases and J by 7 bases, with 15 bases between. The CDR3 bases are TGCGCCAGCAGAACGAACCAGGGTGGTGGCTACACCTTC. Its translation: CASRTNQGGGYTF.

The rearrangement joins TRBV7-2 to TRBJ2-5, with D possibly matching TRBD2 (5 bases). Trimming left V 1 base short and J 4 bases short, with 16 bases between. Germline V gives CDR1 SGHTA, CDR2 FQGNSA. The CDR3 covers 16 residues. The chain's CDR3 is CASSLGHPGGGETQYF. CDR3 coding DNA: TGTGCCAGCAGCTTAGGACACCCCGGAGGTGGAGAGACCCAGTACTTC.

The CDR3 DNA sequence: TGTGCCAGCAGCTCAGGACAGGGCACGTTCTTC. It is translated as CASSSGQGTFF. The chain recombines TRBV6-5 with TRBJ2-1; TRBD1 matches at 8 bases. CDR1 MNHEY and CDR2 SVGAGI come from the germline V gene. This CDR3 has 11 amino acids. J was trimmed by 15 bases and V by 6 bases; bases with no gene match: 7.

The rearrangement joins TRBV7-9 to TRBJ2-3; D possibly corresponds to TRBD2 (5 bases). This CDR3 is 16 amino acids long. V lost 3 bases and J lost 1, with 14 bases in between. CDR1 and CDR2 (germline): SEHNR, FQNEAQ (reference sequence). The CDR3, as DNA: TGTGCCAGCAGCTTTGGGATGGAGGTCGGCACAGATACGCAGTATTTT. This codes for CASSFGMEVGTDTQYF. Supplemented by reference TRBV7-9 and TRBJ2-3, the full variable domain reads DTGVSQNPRHKITKRGQNVTFRCDPISEHNRLYWYRQTLGQGPEFLTYFQNEAQLEKSRLLSDRFSAERPKGSFSTLEIQRTEQGDSAMYLCASSFGMEVGTDTQYFGPGTRLTVL.